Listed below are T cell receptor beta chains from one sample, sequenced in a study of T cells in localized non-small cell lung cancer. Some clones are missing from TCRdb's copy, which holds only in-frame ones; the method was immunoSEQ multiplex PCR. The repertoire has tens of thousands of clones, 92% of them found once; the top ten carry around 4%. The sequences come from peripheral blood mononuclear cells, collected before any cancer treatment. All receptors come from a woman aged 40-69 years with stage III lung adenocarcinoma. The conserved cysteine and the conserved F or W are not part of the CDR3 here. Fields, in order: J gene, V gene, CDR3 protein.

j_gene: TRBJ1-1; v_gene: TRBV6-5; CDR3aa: ASIRGRGNTEAF
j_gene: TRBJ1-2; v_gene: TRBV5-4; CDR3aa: ASSLVGGNYGYT
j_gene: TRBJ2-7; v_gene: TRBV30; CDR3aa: AWSVSYAPTYEQY
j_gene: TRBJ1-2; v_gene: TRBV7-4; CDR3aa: ASSLDTARKTYGYT
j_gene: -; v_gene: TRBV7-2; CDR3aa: ASSIGAYEQY
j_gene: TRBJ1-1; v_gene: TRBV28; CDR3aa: ASNLRGWNTEAF
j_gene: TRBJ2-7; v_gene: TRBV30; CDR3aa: AWRAAGQMDRY
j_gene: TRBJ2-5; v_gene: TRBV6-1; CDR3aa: ASSRQGAIGETQY
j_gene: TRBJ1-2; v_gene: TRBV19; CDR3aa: ASSIGGLDGYT
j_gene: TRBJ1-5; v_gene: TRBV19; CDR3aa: ARGPAAGPSNQPQH